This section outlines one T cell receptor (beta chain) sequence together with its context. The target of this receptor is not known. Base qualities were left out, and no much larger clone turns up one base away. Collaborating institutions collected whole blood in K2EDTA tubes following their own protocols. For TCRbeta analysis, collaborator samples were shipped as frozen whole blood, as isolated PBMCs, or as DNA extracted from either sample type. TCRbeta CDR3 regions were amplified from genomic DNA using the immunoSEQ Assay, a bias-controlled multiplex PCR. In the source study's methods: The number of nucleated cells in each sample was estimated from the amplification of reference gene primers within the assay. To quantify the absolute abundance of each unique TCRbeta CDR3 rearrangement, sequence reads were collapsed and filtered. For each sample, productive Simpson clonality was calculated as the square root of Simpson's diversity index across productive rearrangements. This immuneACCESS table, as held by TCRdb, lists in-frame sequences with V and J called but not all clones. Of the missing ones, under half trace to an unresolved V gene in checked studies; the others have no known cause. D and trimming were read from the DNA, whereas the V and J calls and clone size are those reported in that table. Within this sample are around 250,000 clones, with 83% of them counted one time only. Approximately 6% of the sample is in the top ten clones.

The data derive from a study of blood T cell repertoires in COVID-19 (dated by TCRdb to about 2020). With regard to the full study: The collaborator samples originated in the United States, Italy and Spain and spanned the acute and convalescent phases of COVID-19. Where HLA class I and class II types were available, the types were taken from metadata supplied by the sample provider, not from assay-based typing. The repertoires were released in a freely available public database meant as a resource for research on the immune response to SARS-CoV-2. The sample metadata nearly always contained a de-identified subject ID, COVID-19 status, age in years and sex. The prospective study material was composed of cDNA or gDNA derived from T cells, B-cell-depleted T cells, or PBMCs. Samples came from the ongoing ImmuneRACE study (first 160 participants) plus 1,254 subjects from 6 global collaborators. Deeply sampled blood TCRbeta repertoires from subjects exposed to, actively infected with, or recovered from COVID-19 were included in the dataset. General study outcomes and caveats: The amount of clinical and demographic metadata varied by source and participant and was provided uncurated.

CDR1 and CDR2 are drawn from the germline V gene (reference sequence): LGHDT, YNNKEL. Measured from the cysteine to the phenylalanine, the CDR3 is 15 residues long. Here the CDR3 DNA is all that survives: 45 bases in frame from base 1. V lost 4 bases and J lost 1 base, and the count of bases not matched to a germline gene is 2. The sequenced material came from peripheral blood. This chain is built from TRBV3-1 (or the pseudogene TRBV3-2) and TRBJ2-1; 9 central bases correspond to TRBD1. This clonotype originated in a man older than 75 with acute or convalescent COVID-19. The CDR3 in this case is CASSPGQGSYNEQFF. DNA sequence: TGTGCCAGCAGCCCCGGACAGGGGTCCTACAATGAGCAGTTCTTC.